The clone carrying this T cell receptor (beta chain) was detected many times. The data stem from a study of tumor-infiltrating lymphocytes in oesophageal squamous cell carcinoma. The CDR3 covers 16 residues. Germline V CDR1 and CDR2: SGHVS, FNYEAQ. The trim removed 5 bases at V and 14 bases at J, leaving 18 bases unmatched. One entry per CDR3 protein results from TCRdb running MiXCR on the PCR reads. The data hold roughly 20,000 distinct CDR3 sequences, with more than 30% observed a single time. Specimen: esophageal tumor tissue. The chain joins TRBV7-6 to TRBJ2-3; 11 bases match TRBD2. The clonotype comes from a male donor with esophageal squamous cell carcinoma. CDR3 in DNA: TGTGCCAGCAGCGCCGGGACTAGCGGATACACCGGGGAGCTGTATTTT. This gives the protein CASSAGTSGYTGELYF.